The 25 T cell receptor beta chains below all came from one sample that was sequenced in a study of T cell changes during pregnancy in multiple sclerosis. TCRdb keeps only in-frame clones here, not all; method: immunoSEQ multiplex PCR. This sample has fewer than 12,000 clones, with approximately 90% found just once. The material sequenced was CD8+ T cells from peripheral blood mononuclear cells, taken in the first trimester of pregnancy. Receptors were obtained from a female donor in good health, enrolled as a control in a pregnancy study.

V gene TRBV10-3 combines with J gene TRBJ2-7, with 7 bases matching TRBD1. The J segment lost 0 bases and the V segment lost 0 bases, leaving 2 bases of the junction unmatched. Germline V gene data show CDR1 as ENHRY and CDR2 as SYGVKD. The CDR3 is 15 residues long. The CDR3 nucleotides read TGTGCCATCAGTGAGTCGGGGGACAGCTCCTACGAGCAGTACTTC. Protein sequence: CAISESGDSSYEQYF.

The chain links TRBV6-4 to TRBJ2-3; 7 nucleotides match TRBD2. The CDR3 covers 16 residues. V shed 2 bases and J 2 bases; nucleotides not matched to a gene: 7. CDR1 and CDR2 (germline): MRHNA, SNTAGT. CDR3 coding DNA: TGTGCCAGCAGTGACACGGAAGCGGGGCACACAGATACGCAGTATTTT. Amino acid sequence: CASSDTEAGHTDTQYF.

V usage is TRBV7-2 and J usage is TRBJ1-4; possible D gene TRBD1, 5 bases. Germline V lookup: CDR1 SGHTA, CDR2 FQGNSA. V was shortened by 5 bases and J by 5 bases, with 18 bases between the two germline ends. The CDR3 extends over 16 amino acids. CDR3 protein: CASSPISTETNEKLFF. CDR3 sequence (DNA): TGTGCCAGCAGCCCGATTTCGACAGAAACCAATGAAAAACTGTTTTTT.

This clone has just one count. The chain links TRBV4-1 to TRBJ2-1, with D possibly matching TRBD2 (6 bases). V shed 5 bases and J shed 0 bases, with 17 bases lying between them. This CDR3 contains 17 residues. CDR1 MGHRA and CDR2 YSYEKL come from the germline V gene. CDR3 amino acids: CASSLSGDSSSYNEQFF. The CDR3 nucleotides are TGCGCCAGCAGCTTATCCGGGGACTCCAGCTCCTACAATGAGCAGTTCTTC.

DNA of the CDR3: TGTGCCAGCAGCGTAGGGGACAGGGGGCCAGCCGGGGAGCTGTTTTTT. It is translated as CASSVGDRGPAGELFF. This chain joins TRBV9 and TRBJ2-2; the match to TRBD1 covers 12 bases. Losses at the gene ends were 0 bases for V and 6 bases for J; bases not matched to a gene: 3. Germline V gene lookup returns CDR1 SGDLS and CDR2 YYNGEE. The CDR3 runs to 16 residues.

This clone was found once. CDR3 nucleotide sequence: TGTGCCAGCAGCCAAGGCGAGGGACAGGGATTCTACGAGCAGTACTTC. This encodes CASSQGEGQGFYEQYF. The J gene is TRBJ2-7, the V gene TRBV7-8; TRBD1 matches 9 bases. V dropped 5 bases and J dropped 3; count of bases not matched to a gene: 11. The CDR3 is 16 amino acids. Germline V gene data show CDR1 as SGHVS and CDR2 as FQNEAQ.

This chain's CDR3 is CASSEAGGLNTEAFF. The CDR3, as DNA: TGTGCCAGCAGTGAAGCGGGGGGGTTGAACACTGAAGCTTTCTTT. The chain is built from TRBV6-1 and TRBJ1-1; D perhaps matches TRBD1 (5 bases). Germline CDR1 and CDR2: MNHNS and SASEGT. This CDR3 has 15 residues. V dropped 0 bases and J dropped 0 bases, with 8 bases sitting between them.

J is TRBJ1-1 and V is TRBV11-3; D might be TRBD1 (5 bases). V dropped 4 bases and J dropped 2 bases, with 11 bases sitting between them. Looked up from germline, CDR1 is SGHNT and CDR2 is YENEEA. The CDR3 runs 14 residues. The CDR3 DNA reads TGTGCCAGCAGCTCGGGGGGGGGAAACACTGAAGCTTTCTTT. The encoded protein is CASSSGGGNTEAFF.

The chain couples TRBV9 to TRBJ2-3; 13 bases agree with TRBD2. The CDR3 spans 19 residues. In germline, CDR1 is SGDLS, CDR2 YYNGEE. V gave up 3 bases and J gave up 2 bases; unmatched junction bases: 12. The CDR3 coding sequence is TGTGCCAGCAGCGCGCCCACCGGGACTAGCGGGGTACTCACAGATACGCAGTATTTT. Protein: CASSAPTGTSGVLTDTQYF. Based on the CDR3 plus reference TRBV9 and TRBJ2-3, the full variable domain is DSGVTQTPKHLITATGQRVTLRCSPRSGDLSVYWYQQSLDQGLQFLIQYYNGEERAKGNILERFSAQQFPDLHSELNLSSLELGDSALYFCASSAPTGTSGVLTDTQYFGPGTRLTVL.

The V gene is TRBV7-2, the J gene TRBJ1-3; no clear D. CDR3 length: 14 amino acids. CDR1 and CDR2 from the germline V gene are SGHTA and FQGNSA. Trimming removed 1 base at V and 4 bases at J, with 8 bases between. CDR3 residues: CASSLEPPGNTIYF. Written as DNA, the CDR3 is TGTGCCAGCAGCTTAGAGCCCCCCGGAAACACCATATATTTT. Drawing the rest from reference TRBV7-2 and TRBJ1-3, the complete variable domain is GAGVSQSPSNKVTEKGKDVELRCDPISGHTALYWYRQSLGQGLEFLIYFQGNSAPDKSGLPSDRFSAERTGGSVSTLTIQRTQQEDSAVYLCASSLEPPGNTIYFGEGSWLTVV.

Concerning this clone: The same CDR3 arises from other DNA sequences in this sample as well. This sequence joins TRBV6-4 and TRBJ2-3; 11 bases are a match to TRBD2. CDR1 is MRHNA and CDR2 is SNTAGT in the germline V gene. The CDR3 has 17 residues. V was clipped by 0 bases and J by 0 bases; unmatched bases: 2. The CDR3 nucleotides read TGTGCCAGCAGTGACTCTAGCGGGGGGGCTAGCACAGATACGCAGTATTTT. Translating it yields CASSDSSGGASTDTQYF.

This chain uses TRBV4-2 with TRBJ1-1; possible D gene TRBD1, 6 bases. The germline V gene has CDR1 LGHNA and CDR2 YNFKEQ. V lost 3 bases to trimming and J lost 6 bases, with 14 bases between them. The CDR3 runs to 14 residues. DNA of the CDR3: TGTGCCAGCAGCCACGCGGGGGGGGGCTCTGAAGCTTTCTTT. Protein sequence: CASSHAGGGSEAFF.

The V and J genes are TRBV19 and TRBJ1-5; weak D call: TRBD1 (6 bases). Trimming shortened V by 5 bases and J by 1 base, and 12 bases separated the two germline ends. The CDR3 is 15 amino acids. Germline V gene sequence: CDR1 LNHDA, CDR2 SQIVND (reference sequence). CDR3 residues: CASSHRERSNQPQHF. The CDR3 nucleotides read TGTGCCAGTAGTCACAGGGAAAGGAGCAATCAGCCCCAGCATTTT. The whole variable domain, remainder taken from reference TRBV19 and TRBJ1-5, is DGGITQSPKYLFRKEGQNVTLSCEQNLNHDAMYWYRQDPGQGLRLIYYSQIVNDFQKGDIAEGYSVSREKKESFPLTVTSAQKNPTAFYLCASSHRERSNQPQHFGDGTRLSIL.

This clone is a singleton in its sample. The chain employs TRBV27 and TRBJ2-3; TRBD2 matches at 14 bases. This CDR3 has 16 amino acids. Germline CDR1 and CDR2: MNHEY and SMNVEV (reference sequence). The ends lost 6 bases at V and 5 bases at J; junction bases unmatched: 7. CDR3 in amino acids: CASSRLAGGPEDTQYF. The CDR3 DNA is TGTGCCAGCAGCCGACTAGCGGGGGGGCCTGAAGATACGCAGTATTTT.

This clone was picked up a small number of times. This chain links TRBV10-3 with TRBJ1-4; TRBD1 agrees at 9 bases. The CDR3 contains 15 residues. CDR1 is ENHRY, CDR2 SYGVKD, per germline. Trimming cost V 8 bases and J 1 base; bases outside gene matches: 5. The CDR3 sequence: CAISTGGKTNEKLFF. The CDR3 coding sequence is TGTGCCATCTCAACAGGGGGCAAAACTAATGAAAAACTGTTTTTT.

CDR3 amino acids: CASRTRWTGMVLPYNSPLHF. As DNA, the CDR3 is TGTGCCAGCAGAACGAGATGGACAGGGATGGTCCTCCCCTATAATTCACCCCTCCACTTT. The chain links TRBV27 to TRBJ1-6; 8 bases are a match to TRBD1. There are 20 residues in the CDR3. Unmatched junction bases numbered 18, after V lost 6 bases and J lost 2 bases. From germline, CDR1 is MNHEY and CDR2 SMNVEV (reference sequence).

Only one count was recorded for this clone. The chain uses TRBV9 and TRBJ2-2; D possibly corresponds to TRBD2 (5 bases). Per germline, CDR1 SGDLS and CDR2 YYNGEE. V shed 5 bases and J shed 4 bases, with 6 bases lying between them. CDR3 length: 12 residues. The CDR3 region has the DNA TGTGCCAGCAGGGGGAGCACCGGGGAGCTGTTTTTT. Translating gives CASRGSTGELFF.

This chain uses TRBV19 with TRBJ2-3; 7 bases line up with TRBD2. Germline V CDR1 and CDR2: LNHDA, SQIVND (reference sequence). The CDR3 spans 15 residues. With V trimmed by 7 bases and J by 0 bases, 7 bases remained unmatched. The DNA for the CDR3 is TGTGCCAGTACCGATAGCGGGTATAGCACAGATACGCAGTATTTT. This encodes CASTDSGYSTDTQYF. Combining the CDR3 with reference TRBV19 and TRBJ2-3 gives the whole variable domain DGGITQSPKYLFRKEGQNVTLSCEQNLNHDAMYWYRQDPGQGLRLIYYSQIVNDFQKGDIAEGYSVSREKKESFPLTVTSAQKNPTAFYLCASTDSGYSTDTQYFGPGTRLTVL.

This clone showed up just once. The V and J genes are TRBV4-3 and TRBJ2-3, with TRBD2 identical over 15 bases. Per germline, CDR1 LGHNA and CDR2 YSLEER. The V segment lost 3 bases and the J segment 5 bases; nucleotides outside the gene matches: 9. CDR3 length: 18 amino acids. The CDR3 DNA follows: TGCGCCAGCAGCCAGGCTGCCCAGGGACTAGCGGGGGGAGATACGCAGTATTTT. This sequence encodes CASSQAAQGLAGGDTQYF.

The CDR3 nucleotides are TGTGCCAGCAGTTTAGGGGGGTATGAAAAACTGTTTTTT. This translates into CASSLGGYEKLFF. This chain links TRBV27 with TRBJ1-4; D is possibly TRBD1 (5 bases). The V end was cut by 2 bases, the J end by 6 bases, with 7 bases between. The V gene's germline CDR1 is MNHEY and CDR2 SMNVEV (reference sequence). The CDR3 spans 13 residues.

The rearrangement uses TRBV9 and TRBJ1-1; D gene ambiguous. The ends were cut back, 0 bases at V and 2 bases at J, with 11 bases in the middle. Germline V gene data show CDR1 as SGDLS and CDR2 as YYNGEE. The length of the CDR3 is 15 residues. The CDR3: CASSVEQSINTEAFF. The CDR3 DNA follows: TGTGCCAGCAGCGTAGAACAGAGTATCAACACTGAAGCTTTCTTT.

The CDR3 region has the DNA TGTGCCAGCAGTGAATGGAAAGGGACAGGGGTGACCGGGGAGCTGTTTTTT. Its protein is CASSEWKGTGVTGELFF. V gene TRBV6-1 combines with J gene TRBJ2-2, with 10 bases that match TRBD1. Germline CDR1 is MNHNS and CDR2 is SASEGT. V trimming: 2 bases; J trimming: 5 bases; junction bases outside the gene matches: 8. The CDR3 totals 17 residues.

This sequence joins TRBV7-2 and TRBJ2-3, with TRBD2 matching 9 bases. The germline V gene encodes CDR1 SGHTA and CDR2 FQGNSA. J gave up 0 bases and V 5 bases, and 6 bases lay outside the gene matches. The CDR3 contains 16 residues. CDR3 region: CASSPVAGVSTDTQYF. The CDR3 DNA reads TGTGCCAGCAGCCCAGTAGCGGGGGTGAGCACAGATACGCAGTATTTT.

V gene TRBV6-6 combines with J gene TRBJ2-7; 9 bases line up with TRBD1. The germline V gene encodes CDR1 MNHNY and CDR2 SVGAGI (reference sequence). The CDR3 runs to 14 residues. V lost 5 bases to trimming and J lost 6 bases; unmatched junction nucleotides: 8. As DNA, the CDR3 is TGTGCCAGCAGTACTATTCGGGACAGGGCCGAGCAGTACTTC. It translates to CASSTIRDRAEQYF.

The chain combines TRBV21-1 with TRBJ1-4. TRBV21-1 is deemed a pseudogene. The CDR3 spans 18 residues. The CDR3 region has the DNA TGTGCCAGCAGGAGCGAAGTAAAGCGGGCTCAAGAACGGGAAAAACTGTTTTTT. Its translation is CASRSEVKRAQEREKLFF.